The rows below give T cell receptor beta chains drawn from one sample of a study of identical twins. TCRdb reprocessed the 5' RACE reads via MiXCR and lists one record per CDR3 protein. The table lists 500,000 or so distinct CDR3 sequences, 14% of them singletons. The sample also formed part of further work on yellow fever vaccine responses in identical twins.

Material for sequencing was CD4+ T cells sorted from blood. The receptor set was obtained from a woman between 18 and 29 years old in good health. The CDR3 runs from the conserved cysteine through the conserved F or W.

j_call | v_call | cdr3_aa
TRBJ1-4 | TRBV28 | CASRINEKLFF
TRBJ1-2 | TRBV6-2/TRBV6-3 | CASSYSVTPTNGYTF
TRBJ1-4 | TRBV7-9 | CASSRRVGGTNEKLFF
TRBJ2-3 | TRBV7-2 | CASSLYGETTDTQYF
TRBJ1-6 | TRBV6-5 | CASSYSVSGTGAKPLHF
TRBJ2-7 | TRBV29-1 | CSVERTSDEQYF
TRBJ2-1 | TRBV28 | CASRERKWNEQFF
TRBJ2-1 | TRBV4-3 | CASSRQGVEQFF
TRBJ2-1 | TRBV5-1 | CASSLPSAIYNEQFF
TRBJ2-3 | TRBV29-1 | CSARRGGSTDTQYF
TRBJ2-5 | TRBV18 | CASSPRGIVQETQYF
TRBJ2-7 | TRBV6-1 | CASSRRRGRGSYEQYF
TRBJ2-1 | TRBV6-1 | CASRQGLAGGPDEQFF
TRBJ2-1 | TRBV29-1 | CSVDWGYNEQFF
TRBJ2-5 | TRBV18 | CASSPPGTSGKTQYF
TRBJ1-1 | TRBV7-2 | CASRTQGGVGNTEAFF
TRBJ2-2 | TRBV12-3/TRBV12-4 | CASSLGQITGELFF
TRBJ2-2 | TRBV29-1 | CSVALNANTGELFF
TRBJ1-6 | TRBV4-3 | CASSIGRNSPLHF
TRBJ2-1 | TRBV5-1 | CASSLESRGIGNEQFF
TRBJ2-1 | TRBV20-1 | CSAKLAGVDNEQFF
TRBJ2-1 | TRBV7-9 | CASSFSGEQFF
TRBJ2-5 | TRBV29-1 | CSGLNGYQETQYF
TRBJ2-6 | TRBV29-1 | CSVAFGRAGANVLTF
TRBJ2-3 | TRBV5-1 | CASSDYRGTSGVADTQYF
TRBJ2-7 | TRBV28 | CASSLFVGYEQYF
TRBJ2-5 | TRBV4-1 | CASSQLTSGRETQYF
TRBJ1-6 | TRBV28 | CASSSGFQGSSYNSPLHF
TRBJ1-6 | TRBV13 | CASSFRQPLGSPLHF
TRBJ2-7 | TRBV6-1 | CASSPSAGVSYEQYF
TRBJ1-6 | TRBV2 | CASRVRRNNSPLHF
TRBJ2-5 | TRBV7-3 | CASSSQGGGAMETQYF
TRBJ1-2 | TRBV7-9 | CASSLKGGASGYTF
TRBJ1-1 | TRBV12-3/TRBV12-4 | CASRGTGGDTEAFF
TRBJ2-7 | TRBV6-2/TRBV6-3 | CASPDRRYEQYF
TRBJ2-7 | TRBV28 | CASRSLRRDQTLYEQYF
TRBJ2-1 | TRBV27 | CAKVEDNEQFF
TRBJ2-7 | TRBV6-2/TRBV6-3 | CASSPPRTGLYEQYF
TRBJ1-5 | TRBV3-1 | CASSQSGTGVQPQHF
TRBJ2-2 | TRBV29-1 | CSVLTSGGPNTGELFF
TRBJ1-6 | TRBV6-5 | CASSSTGQSRSPLHF
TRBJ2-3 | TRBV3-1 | CASSYRTDTQYF
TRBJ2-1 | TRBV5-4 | CASSLDLAPNNEQFF
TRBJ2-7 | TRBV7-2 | CASSTRQNTYEQYF
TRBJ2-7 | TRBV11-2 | CASSLGDRSSYEQYF
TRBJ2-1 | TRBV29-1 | CSAAKQDSLLYNEQFF
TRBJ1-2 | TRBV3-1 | CASSQSRQEHYTF
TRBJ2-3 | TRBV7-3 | CASSLWSGGTDTQYF
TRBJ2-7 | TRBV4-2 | CASSPRGPTYEQYF
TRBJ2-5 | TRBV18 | CASSAIPGPEETQYF
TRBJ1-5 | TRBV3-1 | CASSPGDGQPQHF
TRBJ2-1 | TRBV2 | CASSAKGGLLNNEQFF
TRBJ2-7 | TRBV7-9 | CASRSRPPKPGEQYF
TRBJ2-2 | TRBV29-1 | CSVARGAGELFF
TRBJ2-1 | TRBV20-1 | CSARFRDYNEQFF
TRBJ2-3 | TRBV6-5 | CASSYSSAPTGYTQYF
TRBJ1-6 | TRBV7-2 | CASTPGGSPLHF
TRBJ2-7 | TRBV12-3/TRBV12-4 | CASSGVGGLGYEQYF
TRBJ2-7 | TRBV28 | CASSFDRGGYEQYF
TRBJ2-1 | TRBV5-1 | CASKQGAREQFF